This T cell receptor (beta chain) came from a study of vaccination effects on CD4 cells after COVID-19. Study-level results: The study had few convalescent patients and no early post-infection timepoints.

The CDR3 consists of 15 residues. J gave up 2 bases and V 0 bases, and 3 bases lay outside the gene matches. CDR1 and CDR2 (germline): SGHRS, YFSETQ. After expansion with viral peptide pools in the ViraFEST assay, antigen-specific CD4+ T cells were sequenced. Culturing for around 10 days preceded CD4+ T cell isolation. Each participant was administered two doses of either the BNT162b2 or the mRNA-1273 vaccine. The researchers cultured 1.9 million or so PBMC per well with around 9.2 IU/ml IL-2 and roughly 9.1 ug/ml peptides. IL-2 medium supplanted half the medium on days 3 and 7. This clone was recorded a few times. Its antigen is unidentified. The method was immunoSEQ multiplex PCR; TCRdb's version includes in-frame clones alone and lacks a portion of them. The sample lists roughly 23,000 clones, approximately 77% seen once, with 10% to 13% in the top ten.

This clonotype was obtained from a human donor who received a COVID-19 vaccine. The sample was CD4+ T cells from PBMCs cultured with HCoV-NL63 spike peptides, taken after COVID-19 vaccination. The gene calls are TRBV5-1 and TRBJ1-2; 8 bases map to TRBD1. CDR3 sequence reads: CASSLDQGANYGYTF. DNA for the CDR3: TGCGCCAGCAGCTTGGACCAGGGGGCGAACTATGGCTACACCTTC.